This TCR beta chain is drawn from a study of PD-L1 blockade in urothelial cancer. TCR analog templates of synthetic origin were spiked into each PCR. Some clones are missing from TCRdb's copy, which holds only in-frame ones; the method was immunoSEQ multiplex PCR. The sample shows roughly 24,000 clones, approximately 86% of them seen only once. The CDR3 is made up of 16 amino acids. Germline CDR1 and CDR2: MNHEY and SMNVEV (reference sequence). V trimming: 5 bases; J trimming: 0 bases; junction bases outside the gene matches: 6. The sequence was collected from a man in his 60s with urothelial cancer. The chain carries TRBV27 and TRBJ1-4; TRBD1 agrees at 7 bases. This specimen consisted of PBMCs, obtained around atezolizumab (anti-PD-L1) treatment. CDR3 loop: CASSRDSFATNEKLFF. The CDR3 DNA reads TGTGCCAGCAGTCGGGACAGCTTTGCAACTAATGAAAAACTGTTTTTT. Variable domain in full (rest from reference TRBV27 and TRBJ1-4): EAQVTQNPRYLITVTGKKLTVTCSQNMNHEYMSWYRQDPGLGLRQIYYSMNVEVTDKGDVPEGYKVSRKEKRNFPLILESPSPNQTSLYFCASSRDSFATNEKLFFGSGTQLSVL.